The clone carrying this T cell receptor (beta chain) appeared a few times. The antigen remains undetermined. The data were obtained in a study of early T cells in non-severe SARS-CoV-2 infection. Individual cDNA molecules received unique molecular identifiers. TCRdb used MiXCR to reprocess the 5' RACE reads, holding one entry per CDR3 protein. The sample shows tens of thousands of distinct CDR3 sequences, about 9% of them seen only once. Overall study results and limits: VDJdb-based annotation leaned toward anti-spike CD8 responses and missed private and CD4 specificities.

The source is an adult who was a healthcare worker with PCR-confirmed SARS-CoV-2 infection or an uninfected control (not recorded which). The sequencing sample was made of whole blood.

The CDR3 sequence: CASSLEGLGTDTQYF. CDR3 sequence (DNA): TGTGCCAGCAGCTTGGAAGGACTAGGCACAGATACGCAGTATTTT. The rearrangement joins TRBV5-6 to TRBJ2-3, with 7 bases identical to TRBD2. Germline CDR1 and CDR2: SGHDT and YYEEEE. Unmatched junction bases numbered 2, after V lost 0 bases and J lost 1 base. The CDR3 runs 15 residues.